What follows describes a single TCR beta chain. This record comes from a study of blood T cells in healthy people across ages. A sample-barcoded 5' primer and a J-beta primer mix were used in a second PCR of about 7 to 11 cycles. TCRdb called the 5' RACE reads again in MiXCR, with one record for every CDR3 protein. The table includes roughly 1.9 million distinct CDR3 sequences, roughly two fifths detected once. The material sequenced was blood. The sequence derives from a human donor in good health.

The CDR3 nucleotides are TGCAGTGCACCGCTAGCGGGGCCGGGTGAGCAGTTCTTC. It translates to CSAPLAGPGEQFF. This sequence joins TRBV20-1 and TRBJ2-1; 9 nucleotides agree with TRBD2. CDR1 and CDR2 (germline): DFQATT, SNEGSKA (reference sequence). Trimming at V came to 6 bases and at J to 9 bases, leaving 9 bases not matched to a gene. The CDR3 spans 13 residues.